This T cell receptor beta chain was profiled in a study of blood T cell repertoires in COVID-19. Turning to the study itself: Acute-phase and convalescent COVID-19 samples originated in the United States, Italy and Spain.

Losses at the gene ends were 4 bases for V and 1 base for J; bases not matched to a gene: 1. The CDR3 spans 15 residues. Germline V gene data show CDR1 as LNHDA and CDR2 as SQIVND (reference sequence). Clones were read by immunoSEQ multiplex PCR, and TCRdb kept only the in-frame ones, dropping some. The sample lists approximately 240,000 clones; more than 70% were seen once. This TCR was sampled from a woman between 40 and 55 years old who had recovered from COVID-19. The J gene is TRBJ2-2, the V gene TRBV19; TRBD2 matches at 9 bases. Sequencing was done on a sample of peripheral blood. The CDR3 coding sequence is TGTGCCAGTAGTACTAGCGGGGTGAACACCGGGGAGCTGTTTTTT. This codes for CASSTSGVNTGELFF. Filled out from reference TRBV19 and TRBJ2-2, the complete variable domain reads DGGITQSPKYLFRKEGQNVTLSCEQNLNHDAMYWYRQDPGQGLRLIYYSQIVNDFQKGDIAEGYSVSREKKESFPLTVTSAQKNPTAFYLCASSTSGVNTGELFFGEGSRLTVL.